The following is a TCR beta chain sequence with its context. Its antigen is unknown. Peripheral blood genomic DNA, not sorted cells or RNA, was the template. TRB rearrangements spanning V, D and J were amplified using mixed TRB-A/B primers. Using its own MiXCR run on the multiplex PCR reads, TCRdb lists one record per CDR3 protein. The repertoire holds over 10,000 distinct CDR3 sequences, with under 30% as singletons. The germline V gene encodes CDR1 SGHNT and CDR2 YYREEE (reference sequence). The CDR3 totals 15 residues. V lost 4 bases and J 5 bases, leaving 15 bases between the germline ends. This entry is derived from a study of T cell repertoires in aging, cancer and after chemotherapy. Study-wide context: Over several months to years, re-sampled healthy donor repertoires clearly shared clones. Overall study findings and caveats: Healthy donors lost TCR diversity with age mainly through richness, cancer patients through richness and evenness.

The TCR was taken from a human donor in good health. The sample taken for sequencing was blood. The chain couples TRBV5-4 to TRBJ1-4; perhaps TRBD1 as D (5 bases). CDR3 in amino acids: CASSIGVLQNEKLFF. The CDR3 region has the DNA TGTGCCAGCAGCATAGGGGTGCTCCAGAATGAAAAACTGTTTTTT.